Below are 14 T cell receptor beta chains sequenced from a single sample in a study of T cells after yellow fever vaccination. TCRdb fed the 5' RACE reads into MiXCR, producing one record per CDR3 protein. The sample gives around 600,000 distinct CDR3 sequences, around 12% of which show up once; approximately 15% is in the top ten. Sequenced here: PBMCs, sampled on the day of the yellow fever booster vaccination. The receptors shown here come from a young man who received the YFV17D yellow fever vaccine.

This clonotype has ten or more counts. V and J are TRBV20-1 and TRBJ2-6; the match to TRBD1 covers 8 bases. CDR3 length equals 14 residues. After removal of 4 bases from V and 2 bases from J, the junction contained 1 base not matched to a gene. Germline assignment: CDR1 DFQATT and CDR2 SNEGSKA (reference sequence). In nucleotides, the CDR3 is TGCAGTGCTAAACAGGGGGCTGGGGCCAACGTCCTGACTTTC. This sequence encodes CSAKQGAGANVLTF.

The V and J genes are TRBV7-9 and TRBJ2-1; 14 positions agree with TRBD2. The length of the CDR3 is 17 residues. V lost 5 bases and J lost 8; bases outside the gene matches: 11. The germline gives CDR1 SEHNR, CDR2 FQNEAQ (reference sequence). DNA of the CDR3: TGTGCCAGCAGCCCAAAGACTAGCGGGAGGGCCCTCGATGAGCAGTTCTTC. It specifies CASSPKTSGRALDEQFF.

In this sample, this clonotype turned up a few times. One end of the junction is discordant with germline, which a read error may explain. The chain recombines TRBV20-1 with TRBJ2-5, with 10 bases fitting TRBD2. The germline CDR1 and CDR2 sequences are DFQATT and SNEGSKA (reference sequence). CDR3 length: 13 residues. CDR3 in DNA: TGCAGTGCTAGGGGACTAGCGTCAGAGGCCCAGTACTTC. Its translation is CSARGLASEAQYF.

The chain carries TRBV4-3 and TRBJ2-3, with TRBD2 matching over 7 bases. J lost 6 bases, V lost 1 base, and 4 bases had no gene match. Per germline, CDR1 LGHNA and CDR2 YSLEER. The CDR3 runs 14 residues. This CDR3 reads CASSQGGGEDTQYF. DNA for the CDR3: TGCGCCAGCAGCCAAGGGGGGGGTGAGGATACGCAGTATTTT.

The chain is built from TRBV29-1 and TRBJ2-7, with D perhaps matching TRBD1 (5 bases). Germline values: CDR1 SQVTM, CDR2 ANQGSEA. Trimming cost V 5 bases and J 6 bases, with 29 bases left between them. This CDR3 comprises 17 residues. For the CDR3, the DNA is TGCAGCGTTAGAAGGGGTAAGACTTCTGCCTACTCGGGCGAGCAGTACTTC. Amino acid sequence: CSVRRGKTSAYSGEQYF.

This clonotype has a handful of counts. The rearrangement links TRBV28 to TRBJ2-3; 8 bases agree with TRBD2. The CDR3 spans 16 residues. CDR1 and CDR2 from the germline V gene are MDHEN and SYDVKM. The junction had 19 bases not matched to a gene; V was cut back by 6 bases and J by 11 bases. The CDR3 is CASSHSGAGTGVGQYF. As DNA, the CDR3 is TGTGCCAGCAGCCATAGCGGGGCGGGGACGGGGGTAGGGCAGTATTTT. Variable domain in full (rest from reference TRBV28 and TRBJ2-3): DVKVTQSSRYLVKRTGEKVFLECVQDMDHENMFWYRQDPGLGLRLIYFSYDVKMKEKGDIPEGYSVSREKKERFSLILESASTNQTSMYLCASSHSGAGTGVGQYFGPGTRLTVL.

This clonotype was picked up a small number of times. This chain joins TRBV10-3 and TRBJ2-1, with D perhaps TRBD1 (6 bases). The germline V gene encodes CDR1 ENHRY and CDR2 SYGVKD. The CDR3 loop spans 13 amino acids. V was pared by 3 bases and J by 6 bases, with 9 bases between. The DNA for the CDR3 is TGTGCCATCAGTGAAGGCAGGGGCAATGAGCAGTTCTTC. Translation gives CAISEGRGNEQFF.

J is TRBJ2-1 and V is TRBV30; D is possibly TRBD1 or TRBD2 (5 bases each). The germline V gene encodes CDR1 GTSNPN and CDR2 SVGIG (reference sequence). The V gene lost 2 bases and the J gene lost 0 bases, with 8 bases spanning the gap. The CDR3 runs 14 residues. The CDR3 coding sequence is TGTGCCTGGAGTTGGGGGAGCTCCTACAATGAGCAGTTCTTC. It encodes CAWSWGSSYNEQFF. The full variable domain, its missing parts supplied by reference TRBV30 and TRBJ2-1, is SQTIHQWPATLVQPVGSPLSLECTVEGTSNPNLYWYRQAAGRGLQLLFYSVGIGQISSEVPQNLSASRPQDRQFILSSKKLLLSDSGFYLCAWSWGSSYNEQFFGPGTRLTVL.

This clonotype was seen more than once but under ten times. The V and J genes are TRBV5-1 and TRBJ2-1; tentatively, D is TRBD2 (6 bases). This CDR3 is 14 amino acids long. Trimming removed 4 bases from V and 8 bases from J, with 16 bases in between. Germline V gene data show CDR1 as SGHRS and CDR2 as YFSETQ. CDR3: CASSAGTPQHEQFF. CDR3 in DNA: TGCGCCAGCAGCGCTGGGACTCCCCAACATGAGCAGTTCTTC.

The chain couples TRBV12-3 or TRBV12-4 to TRBJ2-7; TRBD1 agrees at 8 bases. Unmatched junction bases numbered 7, after V lost 6 bases and J lost 9 bases. CDR3 length: 12 amino acids. The CDR3 DNA sequence: TGTGCCAGCAGCCGGACAGGGTATGGGCAGTACTTC. Its protein product is CASSRTGYGQYF.

This clonotype has a handful of counts. V gene TRBV27 combines with J gene TRBJ2-7; no clear D gene. Trimming shortened V by 5 bases and J by 3 bases, and 17 bases separated the two germline ends. Per germline, CDR1 MNHEY and CDR2 SMNVEV (reference sequence). The length of the CDR3 is 15 residues. CDR3 protein: CASSRFAESNYEQYF. The CDR3 region has the DNA TGTGCCAGCAGTAGGTTTGCGGAATCCAACTACGAGCAGTACTTC.

There are a few counts of this clonotype. This rearrangement joins TRBV23-1 to TRBJ2-3; 8 nucleotides align to TRBD1. TRBV23-1 is known as an ORF, though its function is uncertain. V lost 0 bases and J lost 3; bases outside the gene matches: 5. The CDR3 extends over 16 amino acids. The CDR3 loop reads CASSQSQGAHTDTQYF. CDR3 sequence (DNA): TGCGCCAGCAGTCAATCCCAGGGGGCACATACAGATACGCAGTATTTT.

This clonotype was counted only a few times. V gene TRBV27 combines with J gene TRBJ2-7, with 8 bases identical to TRBD2. This CDR3 is 15 amino acids long. Germline trimming cut 5 bases from V and 2 bases from J; bases unmatched to any gene: 8. Germline V gene lookup returns CDR1 MNHEY and CDR2 SMNVEV (reference sequence). CDR3 in amino acids: CASSPMGLGTYEQYF. CDR3 nucleotide sequence: TGTGCCAGCAGTCCCATGGGACTAGGCACCTACGAGCAGTACTTC.

This clonotype came up many times. The rearrangement links TRBV23-1 to TRBJ2-7; no clear D gene. TRBV23-1 carries the ORF label, with uncertain function. With 4 bases removed from V and 12 bases from J, the gap between germline ends came to 16 bases. The CDR3 consists of 12 residues. Here the CDR3 reads CASSPPSRRVYF. The CDR3 DNA is TGCGCCAGCAGTCCCCCGAGCCGTAGGGTGTACTTC.